The clone carrying this TCR beta chain was seen many times. The antigen is undetermined. Stable Graves' hyperthyroidism denoted no ophthalmopathy progression over 18 months. From approximately 9.5 ml of fresh peripheral blood, PBMCs were isolated. These data come from a study of T cells in Graves' hyperthyroidism and ophthalmopathy. The V and J ends lost 5 bases and 5 bases, in that order; junction bases with no gene match: 8. CDR1 SGHAT and CDR2 FQNNGV come from the germline V gene. This CDR3 is built from 15 residues. Study observations and caveats: Ophthalmopathy was identified by the model a median about seven months ahead of onset. The blood repertoire included most of the expanded thyroid clonotypes above 0.001.

The source material, RNA transcripts, was used to amplify TCR beta CDR3 regions. A first-round RT-PCR of the TCR CDR3 used the HTBI primer set. TCRdb recomputed calls from the multiplex PCR reads with MiXCR, one row per CDR3 protein. The repertoire holds some 560,000 distinct CDR3 sequences, with less than 20% as singletons. The sequenced sample consisted of blood. This chain connects TRBV11-2 to TRBJ2-7; 11 positions agree with TRBD2. The sequence came from a woman aged 25 to 39 with Graves' hyperthyroidism. The CDR3 loop reads CASSLQTSGGNEQYF. The CDR3, as DNA: TGTGCCAGCAGCCTCCAAACTAGCGGGGGAAACGAGCAGTACTTC.